Listed below are T cell receptor beta chains from one sample, sequenced in a study of blood T cell repertoires in COVID-19. TCRdb's copy holds only in-frame clones and misses some; the assay was immunoSEQ multiplex PCR. The table lists 200,000 to 250,000 clones, over 65% of them singletons. The sequencing input was PBMCs or T cells enriched from blood (not recorded which). These receptors originate from a woman aged 60-70 years who had recovered from COVID-19. CDR3s include the opening cysteine and the closing phenylalanine or tryptophan. The order of the fields is clone size, J gene, V gene, D gene, CDR3 DNA, CDR3 protein. D genes are given only for firm matches. The listing skips clone size in some rows; elsewhere it reads once, few, many or a size class.

clone_size: many; j_call: TRBJ1-5; v_call: TRBV19; d_call: TRBD1; cdr3_nt: TGTGCCAGTAGTATCGACAGGGAAGTTCAGCCCCAGCATTTT; cdr3_aa: CASSIDREVQPQHF
clone_size: .; j_call: TRBJ1-2; v_call: TRBV4-1; d_call: .; cdr3_nt: TGCGCCAGCAGACCTACAGGGTCTAACTATGGCTACACCTTC; cdr3_aa: CASRPTGSNYGYTF
clone_size: once; j_call: TRBJ2-5; v_call: TRBV15; d_call: .; cdr3_nt: TGTGCCACCAGCAGAGATCCAGGGGGGTTGGAGACCCAGTACTTC; cdr3_aa: CATSRDPGGLETQYF
clone_size: .; j_call: TRBJ2-3; v_call: TRBV2; d_call: .; cdr3_nt: TGTGCCAGCTTGGAGGGACCTAACACAGATACGCAGTATTTT; cdr3_aa: CASLEGPNTDTQYF
clone_size: .; j_call: TRBJ1-1; v_call: TRBV12-5; d_call: .; cdr3_nt: TGTGCTAGTGGTTTGGCATCCACTGAAGCTTTCTTT; cdr3_aa: CASGLASTEAFF
clone_size: .; j_call: TRBJ2-3; v_call: TRBV5-4; d_call: TRBD2; cdr3_nt: TGTGCCAGCAGCTTCCCCCTAGCGGGAGATACGCAGTATTTT; cdr3_aa: CASSFPLAGDTQYF
clone_size: .; j_call: TRBJ2-1; v_call: TRBV28; d_call: TRBD1; cdr3_nt: TGTGCCAGCAGTTTTAGGGGGCTCAATGAGCAGTTCTTC; cdr3_aa: CASSFRGLNEQFF
clone_size: .; j_call: TRBJ2-1; v_call: TRBV6-2/TRBV6-3; d_call: TRBD2; cdr3_nt: TGTGCCAGCAGTTACTCGACACTAGCGGCTATAACCAATGAGCAGTTCTTC; cdr3_aa: CASSYSTLAAITNEQFF
clone_size: .; j_call: TRBJ1-5; v_call: TRBV6-1; d_call: .; cdr3_nt: TGTGCCAGCAGTGAACAGGGATCCAATCAGCCCCAGCATTTT; cdr3_aa: CASSEQGSNQPQHF
clone_size: .; j_call: TRBJ2-3; v_call: TRBV11-2; d_call: .; cdr3_nt: TGTGCCAGCAGCCTAAGGGTAGGACAGGGAGGGGGCACAGATACGCAGTATTTT; cdr3_aa: CASSLRVGQGGGTDTQYF
clone_size: .; j_call: TRBJ1-4; v_call: TRBV11-2; d_call: .; cdr3_nt: TGTGCCAGTTCCCAACTTAATGAAAAACTGTTTTTT; cdr3_aa: CASSQLNEKLFF
clone_size: .; j_call: TRBJ1-5; v_call: TRBV4-2; d_call: TRBD1; cdr3_nt: TGTGCCAGCAGCCAAGGACAGGGGGACAATCAGCCCCAGCATTTT; cdr3_aa: CASSQGQGDNQPQHF
clone_size: .; j_call: TRBJ2-3; v_call: TRBV25-1; d_call: TRBD1; cdr3_nt: TGTGCCAGCAGTGTAAGCAGGGGGCTAGGCACAGATACGCAGTATTTT; cdr3_aa: CASSVSRGLGTDTQYF
clone_size: .; j_call: TRBJ1-6; v_call: TRBV7-9; d_call: .; cdr3_nt: TGTGCCAGCAGCTTAGTGGGGGGAGGGGCACTCTCCCTCCACTTT; cdr3_aa: CASSLVGGGALSLHF
clone_size: .; j_call: TRBJ2-1; v_call: TRBV7-2; d_call: TRBD1; cdr3_nt: TGTGCCAGCAGCTCGGCCGGGACAGGGGGCTACAATGAGCAGTTCTTC; cdr3_aa: CASSSAGTGGYNEQFF
clone_size: .; j_call: TRBJ2-1; v_call: TRBV4-1; d_call: TRBD2; cdr3_nt: TGCGCCAGCAGCCCTCCAGAAAAGATGGCGGGAGGGTACAATGAGCAGTTCTTC; cdr3_aa: CASSPPEKMAGGYNEQFF
clone_size: .; j_call: TRBJ1-2; v_call: TRBV7-8; d_call: .; cdr3_nt: TGTGCCAGCAGCCCCGACGGGTCCAGGGAGGGTGGCTACACCTTC; cdr3_aa: CASSPDGSREGGYTF
clone_size: .; j_call: TRBJ2-7; v_call: TRBV15; d_call: TRBD2; cdr3_nt: TGTGCCACCAGCAGAGATATGTCGGGGACTAAAGAGCAGTACTTC; cdr3_aa: CATSRDMSGTKEQYF
clone_size: .; j_call: TRBJ1-1; v_call: TRBV27; d_call: TRBD1; cdr3_nt: TGTGCCAGCAGCTTTCTAACAGGGGGAAAAGCTTTCTTT; cdr3_aa: CASSFLTGGKAFF
clone_size: .; j_call: TRBJ2-7; v_call: TRBV7-8; d_call: TRBD2; cdr3_nt: TGTGCCAGCAGCTTAGCAAGCGGGGGTTACGAGCAGTACTTC; cdr3_aa: CASSLASGGYEQYF
clone_size: .; j_call: TRBJ2-1; v_call: TRBV9; d_call: TRBD2; cdr3_nt: TGTGCCAGCAGCGCGTACCTTAGCGGGAGGATGAATGAGCAGTTCTTC; cdr3_aa: CASSAYLSGRMNEQFF
clone_size: .; j_call: TRBJ2-1; v_call: TRBV2; d_call: TRBD1; cdr3_nt: TGTGCCAGCACTCGGACAGGGCGGGGATACAATGAGCAGTTCTTC; cdr3_aa: CASTRTGRGYNEQFF
clone_size: .; j_call: TRBJ2-5; v_call: TRBV7-9; d_call: TRBD1; cdr3_nt: TGTGCCAGCAGCTACAGACAGGGCCAAGAGACCCAGTACTTC; cdr3_aa: CASSYRQGQETQYF
clone_size: .; j_call: TRBJ2-7; v_call: TRBV4-1; d_call: .; cdr3_nt: TGCGCCAGCAGCCAAGAGATGTTTTCCCCCGATTTAGCCTACGAGCAGTACTTC; cdr3_aa: CASSQEMFSPDLAYEQYF
clone_size: .; j_call: TRBJ2-2; v_call: TRBV7-9; d_call: .; cdr3_nt: TGTGCCAGCAGCTACCAGGGTTACACCGGGGAGCTGTTTTTT; cdr3_aa: CASSYQGYTGELFF
clone_size: .; j_call: TRBJ2-2; v_call: TRBV19; d_call: TRBD1; cdr3_nt: TGTGCCAGTAGTGGACAGGGGGCGGGCACCGGGGAGCTGTTTTTT; cdr3_aa: CASSGQGAGTGELFF
clone_size: .; j_call: TRBJ2-2; v_call: TRBV19; d_call: .; cdr3_nt: TGTGCCAGTAGTGCCGGGGGGCCCTCGAACACCGGGGAGCTGTTTTTT; cdr3_aa: CASSAGGPSNTGELFF
clone_size: .; j_call: TRBJ2-5; v_call: TRBV10-3; d_call: .; cdr3_nt: TGTGCCATCAGTGTGGGTGGGAGGGAGACCCAGTACTTC; cdr3_aa: CAISVGGRETQYF
clone_size: .; j_call: TRBJ2-2; v_call: TRBV4-3; d_call: .; cdr3_nt: TGCGCCAGCAGCCAAGATGTCGTGGGAGGCCTTCTCAACACCGGGGAGCTGTTTTTT; cdr3_aa: CASSQDVVGGLLNTGELFF
clone_size: .; j_call: TRBJ2-2; v_call: TRBV6-1; d_call: TRBD1; cdr3_nt: TGTGCCAGCAGTTTGGGGACAGACACCGGGGAGCTGTTTTTT; cdr3_aa: CASSLGTDTGELFF
clone_size: .; j_call: TRBJ1-5; v_call: TRBV19; d_call: TRBD1; cdr3_nt: TGTGCCAGTACCTTGGACAGGGGGCTGGGTCAGCCCCAGCATTTT; cdr3_aa: CASTLDRGLGQPQHF
clone_size: few; j_call: TRBJ2-2; v_call: TRBV7-9; d_call: TRBD2; cdr3_nt: TGTGCCAGCAGCTCGGGACTAGCGGGATCGAACACCGGGGAGCTGTTTTTT; cdr3_aa: CASSSGLAGSNTGELFF
clone_size: .; j_call: TRBJ2-1; v_call: TRBV12-3/TRBV12-4; d_call: .; cdr3_nt: TGTGCCAGCAGTACAGGGAGGGGGCAGTTCTTC; cdr3_aa: CASSTGRGQFF
clone_size: .; j_call: TRBJ1-4; v_call: TRBV19; d_call: .; cdr3_nt: TGTGCCAGTAGTATTTTCTCCGGGAACCTAAATGAAAAACTGTTTTTT; cdr3_aa: CASSIFSGNLNEKLFF
clone_size: .; j_call: TRBJ2-3; v_call: TRBV5-1; d_call: TRBD2; cdr3_nt: TGCGCCAGCAGCTTGAGGCCTAGCGGGGGGGTGACGGATACGCAGTATTTT; cdr3_aa: CASSLRPSGGVTDTQYF
clone_size: .; j_call: TRBJ1-5; v_call: TRBV6-2/TRBV6-3; d_call: TRBD1; cdr3_nt: TGTGCCAGCAGTCCAACAGGGGTGGGCAATCAGCCCCAGCATTTT; cdr3_aa: CASSPTGVGNQPQHF
clone_size: .; j_call: TRBJ2-2; v_call: TRBV5-8; d_call: .; cdr3_nt: TGTGCCAGCAGCTCCAACATCGGGGAGCTGTTTTTT; cdr3_aa: CASSSNIGELFF
clone_size: few; j_call: TRBJ2-7; v_call: TRBV10-2; d_call: TRBD1; cdr3_nt: TGCGCCAGCAGCATCATCGGGACAGGATCTGGCGAGCAGTACTTC; cdr3_aa: CASSIIGTGSGEQYF
clone_size: .; j_call: TRBJ2-1; v_call: TRBV12-3/TRBV12-4; d_call: .; cdr3_nt: TGTGCCAGCAGTTCTCTAGCGAATGAGCAGTTCTTC; cdr3_aa: CASSSLANEQFF
clone_size: .; j_call: TRBJ2-3; v_call: TRBV11-2; d_call: TRBD2; cdr3_nt: TGTGCCAGCAGCTTAGTCCCCCCTAGCGGGGGCACAGATACGCAGTATTTT; cdr3_aa: CASSLVPPSGGTDTQYF